This TCR beta chain was observed in a study of response to subunit inactivated influenza vaccine. There are 13 residues in the CDR3. Trimming took off 0 bases at V and 8 bases at J, with 8 bases between the two ends. Germline V gives CDR1 MNHNY, CDR2 SVGAGI (reference sequence). TCRdb re-analysed the RT-PCR reads in MiXCR, keeping a single row per CDR3 protein. The repertoire includes roughly 500,000 distinct CDR3 sequences, roughly a quarter of them detected once, and 2.8% sits in the top ten. The same sample was also used in a study of T cells expressing NK-cell markers. That paper adds: Production of TCR beta cDNA relied on 5'RACE template switching with UMIs.

This chain joins TRBV6-6 and TRBJ2-1; the D gene is possibly TRBD2 (5 bases). The source of this sequence is a man over 45 who received an inactivated influenza vaccine. Material: CD4+ T cells sorted from PBMCs, obtained less than 13 days after vaccination. This chain's CDR3 is CASSYSGSDEQFF. The CDR3 DNA follows: TGTGCCAGCAGTTACTCCGGTAGCGATGAGCAGTTCTTC.